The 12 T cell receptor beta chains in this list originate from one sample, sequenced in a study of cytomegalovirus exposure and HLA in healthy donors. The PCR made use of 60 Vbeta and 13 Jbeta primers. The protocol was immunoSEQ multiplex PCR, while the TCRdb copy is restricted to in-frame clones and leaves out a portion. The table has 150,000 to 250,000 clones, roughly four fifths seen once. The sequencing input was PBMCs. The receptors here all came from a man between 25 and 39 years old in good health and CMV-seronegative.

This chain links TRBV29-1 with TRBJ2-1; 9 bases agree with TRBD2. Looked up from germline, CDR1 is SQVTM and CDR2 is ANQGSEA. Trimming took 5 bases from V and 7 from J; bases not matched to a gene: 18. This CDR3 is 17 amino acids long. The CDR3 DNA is TGCAGCGTTAACGGGGCAGTACAAGCGGGAGGTCCAAATGAGCAGTTCTTC. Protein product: CSVNGAVQAGGPNEQFF.

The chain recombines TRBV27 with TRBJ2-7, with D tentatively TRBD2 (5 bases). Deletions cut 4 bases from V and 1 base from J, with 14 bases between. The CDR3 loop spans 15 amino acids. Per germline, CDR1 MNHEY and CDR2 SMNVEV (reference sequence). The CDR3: CASSSLRERSYEQYF. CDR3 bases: TGTGCCAGCAGTTCCCTCCGGGAAAGGTCCTACGAGCAGTACTTC.

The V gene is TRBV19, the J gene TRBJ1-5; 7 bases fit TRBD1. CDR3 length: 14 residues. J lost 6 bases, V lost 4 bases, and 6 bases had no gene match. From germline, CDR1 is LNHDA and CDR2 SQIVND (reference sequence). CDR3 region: CASSNPGGSQPQHF. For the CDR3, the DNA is TGTGCCAGTAGTAACCCAGGGGGAAGTCAGCCCCAGCATTTT.

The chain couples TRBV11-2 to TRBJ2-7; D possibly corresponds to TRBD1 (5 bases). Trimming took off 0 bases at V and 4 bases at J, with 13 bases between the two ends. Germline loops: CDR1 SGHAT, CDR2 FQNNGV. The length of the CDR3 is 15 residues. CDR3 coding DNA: TGTGCCAGCAGCTTAGAGCGGACAATGGGGTACGAGCAGTACTTC. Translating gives CASSLERTMGYEQYF.

The CDR3: CASSVTSGGDYYEQYF. The CDR3 nucleotides read TGTGCCAGCAGCGTAACCTCCGGAGGGGACTACTACGAGCAGTACTTC. V and J are TRBV9 and TRBJ2-7; TRBD2 matches at 7 bases. This CDR3 is built from 16 residues. V gave up 1 base and J gave up 3 bases; unmatched junction bases: 10. Germline V gives CDR1 SGDLS, CDR2 YYNGEE.

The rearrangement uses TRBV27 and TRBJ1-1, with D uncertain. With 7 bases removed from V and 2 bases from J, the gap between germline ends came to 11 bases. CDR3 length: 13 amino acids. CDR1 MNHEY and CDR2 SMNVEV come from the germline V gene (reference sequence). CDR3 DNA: TGTGCCAGCAAAAATACACAAAACACTGAAGCTTTCTTT. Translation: CASKNTQNTEAFF.

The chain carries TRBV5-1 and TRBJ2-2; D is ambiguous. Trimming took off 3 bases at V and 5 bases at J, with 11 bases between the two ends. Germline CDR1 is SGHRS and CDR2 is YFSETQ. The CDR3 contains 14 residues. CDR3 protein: CASSYATLTGELFF. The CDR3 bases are TGCGCCAGCAGCTATGCGACACTTACCGGGGAGCTGTTTTTT.

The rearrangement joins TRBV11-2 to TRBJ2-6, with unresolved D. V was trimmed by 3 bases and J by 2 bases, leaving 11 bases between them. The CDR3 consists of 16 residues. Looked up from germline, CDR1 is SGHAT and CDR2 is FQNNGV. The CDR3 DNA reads TGTGCCAGCAGCTTCCCTATATCGGCTGGGGCCAACGTCCTGACTTTC. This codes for CASSFPISAGANVLTF.

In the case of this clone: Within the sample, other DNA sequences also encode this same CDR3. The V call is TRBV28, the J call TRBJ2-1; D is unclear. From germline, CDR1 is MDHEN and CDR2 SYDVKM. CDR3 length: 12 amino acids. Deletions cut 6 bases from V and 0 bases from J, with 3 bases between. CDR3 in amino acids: CASSLSYNEQFF. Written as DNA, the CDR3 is TGTGCCAGCAGCCTCTCCTACAATGAGCAGTTCTTC.

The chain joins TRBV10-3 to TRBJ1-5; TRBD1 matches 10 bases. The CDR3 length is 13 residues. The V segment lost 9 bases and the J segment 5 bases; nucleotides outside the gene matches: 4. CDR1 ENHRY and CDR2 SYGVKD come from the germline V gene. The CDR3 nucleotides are TGTGCCATGAGACAGGGGGCAGATCAGCCCCAGCATTTT. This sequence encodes CAMRQGADQPQHF.

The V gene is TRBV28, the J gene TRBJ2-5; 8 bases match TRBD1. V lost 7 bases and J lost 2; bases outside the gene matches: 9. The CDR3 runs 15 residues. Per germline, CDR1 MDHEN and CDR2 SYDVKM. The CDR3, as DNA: TGTGCCAGCACACAGGGGGACAGGAGACAAGAGACCCAGTACTTC. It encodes CASTQGDRRQETQYF.

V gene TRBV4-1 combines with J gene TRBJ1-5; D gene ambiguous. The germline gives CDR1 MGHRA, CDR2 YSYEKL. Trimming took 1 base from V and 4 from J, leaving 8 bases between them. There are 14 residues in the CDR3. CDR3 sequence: CASSQVSGNQPQHF. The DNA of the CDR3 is TGCGCCAGCAGCCAAGTATCAGGTAATCAGCCCCAGCATTTT.